These 21 T cell receptor beta chains were all obtained from the same sample, sequenced in a study of cytomegalovirus exposure and HLA in healthy donors. With 60 Vbeta and 13 Jbeta primers, the PCR was carried out. Data came from immunoSEQ multiplex PCR; TCRdb stores just in-frame clones and leaves some out. The data hold approximately 92,000 clones, with 69% observed a single time. The specimen was PBMCs. Every receptor here comes from a man aged 45-65 years in good health and CMV-seronegative.

CDR3 nucleotides: TGTGCCAGCAGCCCGGGGGGCGGCAAGGCCCAGCATTTT. This encodes CASSPGGGKAQHF. The V call is TRBV7-6, the J call TRBJ1-5; D possibly corresponds to TRBD1 (6 bases). The CDR3 is 13 amino acids. The germline gives CDR1 SGHVS, CDR2 FNYEAQ. V lost 5 bases, J lost 11 bases, and 16 bases lay in between. The full variable domain, its missing parts supplied by reference TRBV7-6 and TRBJ1-5, is GAGVSQSPRYKVTKRGQDVALRCDPISGHVSLYWYRQALGQGPEFLTYFNYEAQQDKSGLPNDRFSAERPEGSISTLTIQRTEQRDSAMYRCASSPGGGKAQHFGDGTRLSIL.

This chain links TRBV6-5 with TRBJ2-6; D remains unclear. Germline V gene sequence: CDR1 MNHEY, CDR2 SVGAGI. The CDR3 loop spans 13 amino acids. Trimming pared 5 bases from V and 11 bases from J, leaving 13 bases between. For the CDR3, the DNA is TGTGCCAGCAGTGAGCAGGCCGTACACGTCCTGACTTTC. It is translated as CASSEQAVHVLTF.

The chain joins TRBV5-4 to TRBJ2-3, with a tentative D call TRBD2 (5 bases). Germline V lookup: CDR1 SGHNT, CDR2 YYREEE (reference sequence). The CDR3 is 14 amino acids. The V end was cut by 3 bases, the J end by 2 bases, with 10 bases between. The CDR3 sequence: CASSSASYTDTQYF. The CDR3 region has the DNA TGTGCCAGCAGCTCCGCTAGCTACACAGATACGCAGTATTTT. The variable domain in full, completed from reference TRBV5-4 and TRBJ2-3, reads ETGVTQSPTHLIKTRGQQVTLRCSSQSGHNTVSWYQQALGQGPQFIFQYYREEENGRGNFPPRFSGLQFPNYSSELNVNALELDDSALYLCASSSASYTDTQYFGPGTRLTVL.

This chain joins TRBV28 and TRBJ2-7, with 7 bases that match TRBD2. CDR1 and CDR2 (germline): MDHEN, SYDVKM. CDR3 length equals 15 residues. Trimming cost V 6 bases and J 0 bases; bases outside gene matches: 8. CDR3 nucleotides: TGTGCCAGCAGCCCGGGGGGTCCCAGCTCCTACGAGCAGTACGTC. This gives the protein CASSPGGPSSYEQYV.

V usage is TRBV13 and J usage is TRBJ2-1; weak D call: TRBD2 (5 bases). Germline CDR1 is PRHDT and CDR2 is FYEKMQ (reference sequence). The CDR3 contains 13 residues. The V and J ends lost 1 base and 8 bases respectively, with 9 bases between them. The CDR3 DNA reads as TGTGCCAGCAGCTTAGTTCTAGCCTATGAGCAGTTCTTC. This encodes CASSLVLAYEQFF.

The V and J genes are TRBV11-3 and TRBJ1-1, with TRBD1 as a possible D gene (6 bases). Germline values: CDR1 SGHNT, CDR2 YENEEA. The CDR3 covers 15 residues. V was trimmed by 5 bases and J by 4 bases, leaving 17 bases between them. DNA for the CDR3: TGTGCCAGCAGCCAAGAAGGGGGTTCCGTCACTGAAGCTTTCTTT. Its protein product is CASSQEGGSVTEAFF.

The chain uses TRBV5-4 and TRBJ1-4, with 11 bases identical to TRBD1. V shed 4 bases and J 8 bases; nucleotides not matched to a gene: 10. Germline loops: CDR1 SGHNT, CDR2 YYREEE (reference sequence). The CDR3 is made up of 16 amino acids. The CDR3 nucleotides are TGTGCCAGCAGCGGAACCGGGACAGGGGGGGAAGAAAAACTGTTTTTT. Translating it yields CASSGTGTGGEEKLFF.

This clone has just a few counts. CDR3 in DNA: TGTGCCAGCAGCCCAATTATCCGTTTTGTACAGGGCGAAGAGACCCAGTACTTC. Its protein product is CASSPIIRFVQGEETQYF. The V and J genes are TRBV7-9 and TRBJ2-5; D is possibly TRBD1 (6 bases). V was shortened by 5 bases and J by 3 bases, with 25 bases between the two germline ends. This CDR3 comprises 18 residues. In germline, CDR1 is SEHNR, CDR2 FQNEAQ (reference sequence). The whole variable domain, remainder taken from reference TRBV7-9 and TRBJ2-5, is DTGVSQNPRHKITKRGQNVTFRCDPISEHNRLYWYRQTLGQGPEFLTYFQNEAQLEKSRLLSDRFSAERPKGSFSTLEIQRTEQGDSAMYLCASSPIIRFVQGEETQYFGPGTRLLVL.

The rearrangement links TRBV6-5 to TRBJ2-2; D uncertain. Germline values: CDR1 MNHEY, CDR2 SVGAGI. V lost 5 bases to trimming and J lost 4 bases, with 8 bases between them. The CDR3 spans 13 residues. The CDR3 nucleotides are TGTGCCAGCAGTAGCCCATCCACCGGGGAGCTGTTTTTT. This sequence encodes CASSSPSTGELFF.

Here the CDR3 reads CASSSVEKLFF. Written as DNA, the CDR3 is TGTGCCAGTAGTTCGGTCGAAAAACTGTTTTTT. V is TRBV19 and J is TRBJ1-4; D ambiguous. V lost 5 bases, J lost 8 bases, and 6 bases lay in between. The CDR3 has 11 residues. The germline CDR1 and CDR2 sequences are LNHDA and SQIVND (reference sequence).

The CDR3 coding sequence is TGCAGCTTCTCGCGGGGTGAAAATGAGCAGTTCTTC. It is translated as CSFSRGENEQFF. V gene TRBV29-1 combines with J gene TRBJ2-1; a weak D match, TRBD2 (6 bases). Trimming removed 8 bases from V and 7 bases from J, with 15 bases in between. Germline CDR1 is SQVTM and CDR2 is ANQGSEA. This CDR3 region has 12 residues.

The chain combines TRBV18 with TRBJ1-4; D possibly corresponds to TRBD1 (5 bases). Germline CDR1 and CDR2: KGHSH and LQKENI. Between the trimmed V and J ends, which lost 6 bases and 6 bases, there was a span of 11 bases. This CDR3 comprises 13 residues. CDR3 region: CASSQGADEKLFF. The CDR3 DNA reads TGTGCCAGCTCCCAGGGTGCAGATGAAAAACTGTTTTTT.

The V call is TRBV5-6, the J call TRBJ2-7; D is possibly TRBD2 (6 bases). The CDR3 consists of 16 residues. Trimming removed 6 bases from V and 5 bases from J, with 24 bases in between. CDR1 is SGHDT and CDR2 is YYEEEE in the germline V gene. The CDR3 is CASTGPKRVEGNEQYV. The DNA for the CDR3 is TGTGCCAGCACCGGTCCCAAAAGGGTGGAGGGGAACGAGCAGTACGTC.

The V gene is TRBV6-1, the J gene TRBJ2-4; D is possibly TRBD1 (6 bases). The CDR3 spans 13 residues. Trimming left V 4 bases short and J 5 bases short, with 9 bases between. Germline assignment: CDR1 MNHNS and CDR2 SASEGT. Here the CDR3 reads CASSVRQENIQYF. Written as DNA, the CDR3 is TGTGCCAGCAGTGTAAGACAGGAAAACATTCAGTACTTC.

The V call is TRBV12-2, the J call TRBJ2-1; the tabulated D call, TRBD1, remains unverified against the DNA. TRBV12-2 corresponds to a pseudogene. The CDR3 extends over 13 amino acids. The CDR3 loop reads CASRSGQVPEQFF. CDR3 coding DNA: TGTGCAAGTCGCAGCGGACAGGTCCCCGAGCAGTTCTTC.

The chain couples TRBV9 to TRBJ1-5, with D perhaps matching TRBD1 (5 bases). Trimming took off 3 bases at V and 3 bases at J, with 19 bases between the two ends. From germline, CDR1 is SGDLS and CDR2 YYNGEE. CDR3 length equals 17 residues. CDR3 bases: TGTGCCAGCAGCGGCGAGGGCGGGGACCAACTCAATCAGCCCCAGCATTTT. This translates into CASSGEGGDQLNQPQHF.

CDR3 residues: CAISEGREILNQPQHF. The CDR3 region has the DNA TGTGCCATCAGTGAGGGGCGGGAGATACTCAATCAGCCCCAGCATTTT. V usage is TRBV10-3 and J usage is TRBJ1-5; no reliable D call. This CDR3 is built from 16 residues. V was pared by 2 bases and J by 3 bases, with 14 bases between. Looked up from germline, CDR1 is ENHRY and CDR2 is SYGVKD.

The chain couples TRBV7-2 to TRBJ1-5; 7 bases match TRBD1. The J segment lost 7 bases and the V segment lost 3 bases, leaving 6 bases of the junction unmatched. The CDR3 covers 14 residues. The V gene's germline CDR1 is SGHTA and CDR2 FQGNSA. CDR3 sequence (DNA): TGTGCCAGCAGCTTGAGGGGGCTCGGGCAGCCCCAGCATTTT. It is translated as CASSLRGLGQPQHF. Variable domain in full (rest from reference TRBV7-2 and TRBJ1-5): GAGVSQSPSNKVTEKGKDVELRCDPISGHTALYWYRQSLGQGLEFLIYFQGNSAPDKSGLPSDRFSAERTGGSVSTLTIQRTQQEDSAVYLCASSLRGLGQPQHFGDGTRLSIL.

The V gene is TRBV6-1, the J gene TRBJ1-1; 8 positions match TRBD1. CDR3 size: 15 residues. CDR1 is MNHNS, CDR2 SASEGT, per germline. Trimming at V came to 6 bases and at J to 4 bases, leaving 10 bases not matched to a gene. The CDR3 reads CASSLRNTGGTEAFF. The CDR3, as DNA: TGTGCCAGCAGCCTACGAAACACAGGGGGCACTGAAGCTTTCTTT.

This sequence joins TRBV7-3 and TRBJ2-5; perhaps TRBD2 as D (7 bases). V dropped 5 bases and J dropped 3 bases, with 16 bases sitting between them. The germline gives CDR1 SGHTA, CDR2 FQGTGA. CDR3 length: 15 residues. The CDR3 protein is CASSPRGGEKETQYF. Here the CDR3 DNA reads TGTGCCAGCAGCCCGAGGGGGGGGGAAAAAGAGACCCAGTACTTC.

The chain links TRBV2 to TRBJ2-4, with D perhaps matching TRBD2 (5 bases). Per the germline V gene, CDR1 is SNHLY and CDR2 is FYNNEI. Trimming removed 7 bases at V and 0 bases at J, with 10 bases between. This CDR3 has 14 amino acids. The CDR3 reads CASIRGLAKNIQYF. CDR3 nucleotides: TGTGCCAGCATAAGAGGGTTAGCCAAAAACATTCAGTACTTC.